This T cell receptor (beta chain) was captured in a study of regulatory T cells in long-lasting Graves disease. V was trimmed by 6 bases and J by 7 bases, leaving 15 bases between them. Germline loops: CDR1 SNHLY, CDR2 FYNNEI. This CDR3 region has 13 residues. Time point in this sample: persistent/refractory GD, antithyroid drugs over 5 years with positive TRAb. RNA extracted from PBMCs served as the sequencing template. Sequencing libraries for TCR beta were prepared with iRepertoire HTBI primers and Arm-PCR of CDR3 regions. In the original processing: Across samples, 60 to 75 TRBV and 13 to 15 TRBJ segments were found. TCRdb itself ran the multiplex PCR reads through MiXCR, one entry per CDR3 protein. These V and J calls rely on TCRdb rather than the paper's analysis. Altogether 700,000 or so distinct CDR3 sequences are present, around 30% being singletons, with the ten largest covering about two fifths.

This TCR was recovered from a female donor with Graves disease. The chain uses TRBV2 and TRBJ1-1, with D possibly being TRBD1 (5 bases). The sequences come from peripheral blood mononuclear cells (PBMCs), collected when the disease was refractory, from a patient treated with antithyroid drugs. As DNA, the CDR3 is TGTGCCAGCAGCAGTTACCGGGACGGTGAAGCTTTCTTT. The encoded protein is CASSSYRDGEAFF.